The 4 T cell receptor beta chains presented below share a single source sample, sequenced in a study of T cell repertoires in cytomegalovirus infection. TCRdb re-derived calls from the reads in MiXCR, one entry per CDR3 protein. The sample comprises fewer than 550,000 distinct CDR3 sequences, roughly 30% of which are singletons, and roughly 13% rests with the top ten. Input material: PBMCs. The receptors stem from a human donor in good health (CMV status not recorded). Some clones in this sample may be carry-over from other donors' samples.

The chain couples TRBV19 to TRBJ2-2, with 9 bases lining up with TRBD2. The CDR3 totals 16 residues. Germline CDR1 LNHDA, CDR2 SQIVND (reference sequence). The junction had 13 bases not matched to a gene; V was cut back by 6 bases and J by 8 bases. The CDR3 sequence is CASSSGAGGWAGELFF. CDR3 nucleotide sequence: TGTGCCAGTAGCTCCGGAGCGGGGGGCTGGGCTGGGGAGCTGTTTTTT.

J is TRBJ1-3 and V is TRBV12-3 or TRBV12-4, with D possibly being TRBD1 (5 bases). The CDR3 sequence is 19 residues long. Trimming took 6 bases from V and 2 from J, leaving 26 bases between them. The DNA for the CDR3 is TGTGCCAGCAGCATTGGGTTCCTTCGGACACCTCGTGCTGGAAACACCATATATTTT. It encodes CASSIGFLRTPRAGNTIYF.

Only one count was recorded for this clonotype. DNA of the CDR3: TGCAGTGCTAGGACCCAGGCGGAGACCCAGTACTTC. Protein sequence: CSARTQAETQYF. The chain employs TRBV20-1 and TRBJ2-5; D remains ambiguous. Germline values: CDR1 DFQATT, CDR2 SNEGSKA (reference sequence). This CDR3 spans 12 amino acids. V lost 3 bases and J lost 5, with 10 bases in between.

This sequence joins TRBV12-3 or TRBV12-4 and TRBJ1-4; 7 bases are shared with TRBD1. Trimming cost V 3 bases and J 10 bases; bases outside gene matches: 8. CDR3 length: 14 amino acids. The CDR3, as DNA: TGTGCCAGCAGTTTCCGGGACAGCCTGGGAAAACTGTTTTTT. Residues: CASSFRDSLGKLFF.